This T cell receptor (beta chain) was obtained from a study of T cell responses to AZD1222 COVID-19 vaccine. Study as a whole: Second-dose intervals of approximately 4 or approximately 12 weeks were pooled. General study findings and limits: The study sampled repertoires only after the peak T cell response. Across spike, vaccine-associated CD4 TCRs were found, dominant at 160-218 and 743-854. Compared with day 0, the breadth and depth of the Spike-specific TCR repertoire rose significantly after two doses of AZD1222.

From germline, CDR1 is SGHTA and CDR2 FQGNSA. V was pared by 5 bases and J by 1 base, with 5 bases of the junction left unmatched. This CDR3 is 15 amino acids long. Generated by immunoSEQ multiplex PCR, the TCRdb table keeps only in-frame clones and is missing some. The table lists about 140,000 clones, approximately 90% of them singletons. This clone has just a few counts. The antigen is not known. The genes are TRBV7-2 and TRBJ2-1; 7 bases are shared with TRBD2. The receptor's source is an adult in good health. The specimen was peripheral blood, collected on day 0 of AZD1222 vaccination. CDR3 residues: CASSNRLASYNEQFF. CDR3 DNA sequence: TGTGCCAGCAGCAATCGACTAGCATCCTACAATGAGCAGTTCTTC.